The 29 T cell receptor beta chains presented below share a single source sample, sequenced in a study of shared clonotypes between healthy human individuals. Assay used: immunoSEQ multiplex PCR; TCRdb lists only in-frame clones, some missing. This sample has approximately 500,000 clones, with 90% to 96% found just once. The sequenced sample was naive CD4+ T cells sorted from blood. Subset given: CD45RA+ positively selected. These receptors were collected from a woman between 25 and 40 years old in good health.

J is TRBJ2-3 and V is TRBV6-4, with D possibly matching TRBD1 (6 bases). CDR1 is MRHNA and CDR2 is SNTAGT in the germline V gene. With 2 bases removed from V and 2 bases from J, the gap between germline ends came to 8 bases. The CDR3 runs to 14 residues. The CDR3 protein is CASSDRGSTDTQYF. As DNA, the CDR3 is TGTGCCAGCAGTGACAGGGGGTCCACAGATACGCAGTATTTT.

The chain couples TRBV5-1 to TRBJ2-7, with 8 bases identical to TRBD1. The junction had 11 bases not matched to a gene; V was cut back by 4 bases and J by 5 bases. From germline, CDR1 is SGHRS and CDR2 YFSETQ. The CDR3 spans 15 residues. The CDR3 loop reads CASSARWTGNNEQYF. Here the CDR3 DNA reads TGCGCCAGCAGCGCGCGTTGGACAGGGAACAACGAGCAGTACTTC. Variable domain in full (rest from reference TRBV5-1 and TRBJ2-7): KAGVTQTPRYLIKTRGQQVTLSCSPISGHRSVSWYQQTPGQGLQFLFEYFSETQRNKGNFPGRFSGRQFSNSRSEMNVSTLELGDSALYLCASSARWTGNNEQYFGPGTRLTVT.

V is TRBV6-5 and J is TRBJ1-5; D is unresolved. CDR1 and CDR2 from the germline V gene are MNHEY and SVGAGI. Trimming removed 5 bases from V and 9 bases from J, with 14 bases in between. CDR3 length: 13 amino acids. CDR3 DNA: TGTGCCAGCAGTGAAGAATCCTCATCGCCCCAGCATTTT. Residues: CASSEESSSPQHF.

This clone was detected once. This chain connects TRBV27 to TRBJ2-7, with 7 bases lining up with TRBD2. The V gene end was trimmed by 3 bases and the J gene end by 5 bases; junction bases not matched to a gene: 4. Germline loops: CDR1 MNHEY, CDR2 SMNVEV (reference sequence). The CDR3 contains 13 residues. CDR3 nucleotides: TGTGCCAGCAGTTTGCGGGAGAGGAACGAGCAGTACTTC. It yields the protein CASSLRERNEQYF.

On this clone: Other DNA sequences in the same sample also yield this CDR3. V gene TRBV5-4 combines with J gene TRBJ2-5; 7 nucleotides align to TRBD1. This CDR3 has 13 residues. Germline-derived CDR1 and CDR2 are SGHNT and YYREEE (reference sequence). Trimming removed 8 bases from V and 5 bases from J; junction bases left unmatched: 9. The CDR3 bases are TGTGCCAGTAGCCAGACAGGGAGTGAGACCCAGTACTTC. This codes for CASSQTGSETQYF.

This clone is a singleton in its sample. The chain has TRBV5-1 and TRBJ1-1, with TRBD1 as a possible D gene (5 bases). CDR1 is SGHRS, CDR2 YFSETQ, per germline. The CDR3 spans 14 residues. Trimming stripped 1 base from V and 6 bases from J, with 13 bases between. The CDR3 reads CASSLSLGRAEAFF. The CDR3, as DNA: TGCGCCAGCAGCTTGAGTCTGGGGCGGGCTGAAGCTTTCTTT.

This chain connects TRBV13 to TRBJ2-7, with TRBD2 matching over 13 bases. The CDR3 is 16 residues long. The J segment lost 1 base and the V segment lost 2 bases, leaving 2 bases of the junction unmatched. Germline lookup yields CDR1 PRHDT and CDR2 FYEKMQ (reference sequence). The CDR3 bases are TGTGCCAGCAGCTTAAGGACTAGCGGGAGTTCCTACGAGCAGTACTTC. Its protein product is CASSLRTSGSSYEQYF.

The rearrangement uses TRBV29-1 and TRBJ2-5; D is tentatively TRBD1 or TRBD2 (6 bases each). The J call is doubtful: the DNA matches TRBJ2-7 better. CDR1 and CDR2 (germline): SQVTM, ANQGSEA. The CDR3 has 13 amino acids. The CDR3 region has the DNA TGCAGCGTGAACAACAGGGACGGGGGCGAGCAGTACTTC. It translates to CSVNNRDGGEQYF.

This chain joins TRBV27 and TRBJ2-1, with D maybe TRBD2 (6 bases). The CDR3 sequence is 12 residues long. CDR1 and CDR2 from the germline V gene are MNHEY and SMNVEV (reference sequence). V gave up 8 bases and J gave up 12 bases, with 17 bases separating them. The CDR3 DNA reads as TGTGCCAGCGGATATAGCGGCACAGGGCAGTTCTTC. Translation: CASGYSGTGQFF.

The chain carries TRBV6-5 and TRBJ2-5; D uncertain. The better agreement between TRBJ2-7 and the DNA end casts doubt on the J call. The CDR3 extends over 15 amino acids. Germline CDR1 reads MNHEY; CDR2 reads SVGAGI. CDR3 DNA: TGTGCCAGCAGCCAGGTTGCCACCGCGTCCTACGAGCAGTACTTC. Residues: CASSQVATASYEQYF.

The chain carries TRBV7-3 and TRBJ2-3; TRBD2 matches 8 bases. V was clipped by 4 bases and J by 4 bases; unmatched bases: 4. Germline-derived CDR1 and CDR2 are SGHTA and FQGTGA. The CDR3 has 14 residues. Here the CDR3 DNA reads TGTGCCAGCAGCTCGGGACTAGTAGCAGATACGCAGTATTTT. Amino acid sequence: CASSSGLVADTQYF.

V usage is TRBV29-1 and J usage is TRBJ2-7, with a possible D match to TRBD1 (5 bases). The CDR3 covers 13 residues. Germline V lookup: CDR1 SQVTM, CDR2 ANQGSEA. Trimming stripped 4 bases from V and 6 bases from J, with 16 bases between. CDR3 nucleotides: TGCAGCGTTGTGGCACTCCAGGGTACCGAGCAGTACTTC. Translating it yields CSVVALQGTEQYF.

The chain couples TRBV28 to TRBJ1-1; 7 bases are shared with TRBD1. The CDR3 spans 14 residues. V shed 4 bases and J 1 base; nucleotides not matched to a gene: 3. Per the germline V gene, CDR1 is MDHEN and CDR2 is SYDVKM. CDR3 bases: TGTGCCAGCAGTTCGGGACAGAAGAACACTGAAGCTTTCTTT. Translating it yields CASSSGQKNTEAFF.

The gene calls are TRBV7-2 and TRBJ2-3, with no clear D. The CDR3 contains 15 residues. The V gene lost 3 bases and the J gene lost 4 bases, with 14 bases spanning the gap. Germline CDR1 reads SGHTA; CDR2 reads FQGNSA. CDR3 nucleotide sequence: TGTGCCAGCAGCTTCAGCTCCGTGGGCCCAGATACGCAGTATTTT. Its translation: CASSFSSVGPDTQYF.

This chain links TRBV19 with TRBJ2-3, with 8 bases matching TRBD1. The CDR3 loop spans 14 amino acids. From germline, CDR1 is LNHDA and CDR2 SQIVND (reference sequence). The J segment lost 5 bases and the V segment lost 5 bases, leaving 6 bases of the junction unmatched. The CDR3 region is CASSLRTGKDTQYF. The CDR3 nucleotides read TGTGCCAGTAGTCTCCGGACAGGGAAAGATACGCAGTATTTT.

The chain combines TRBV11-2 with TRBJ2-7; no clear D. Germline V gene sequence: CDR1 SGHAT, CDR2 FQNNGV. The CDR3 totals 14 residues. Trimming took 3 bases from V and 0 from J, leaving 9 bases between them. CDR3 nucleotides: TGTGCCAGCAGCTTTAGGGTAAGCTCCTACGAGCAGTACTTC. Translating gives CASSFRVSSYEQYF.

CDR3 sequence reads: CVTGTANQPQHF. The CDR3 nucleotides read TGTGTTACCGGGACAGCAAATCAGCCCCAGCATTTT. The chain combines TRBV28 with TRBJ1-5; 7 nucleotides match TRBD1. The CDR3 loop spans 12 amino acids. Germline V gives CDR1 MDHEN, CDR2 SYDVKM.

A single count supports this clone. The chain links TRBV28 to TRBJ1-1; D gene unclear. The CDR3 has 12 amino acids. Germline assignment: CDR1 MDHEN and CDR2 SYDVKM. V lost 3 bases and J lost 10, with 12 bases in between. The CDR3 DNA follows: TGTGCCAGCAGTTTCACAGCTCAGGTAGCTTTCTTT. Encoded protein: CASSFTAQVAFF.

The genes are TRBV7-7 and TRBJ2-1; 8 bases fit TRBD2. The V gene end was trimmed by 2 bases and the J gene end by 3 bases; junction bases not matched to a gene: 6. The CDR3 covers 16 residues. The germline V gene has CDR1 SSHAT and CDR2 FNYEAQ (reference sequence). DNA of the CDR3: TGTGCCAGCAGCTTAATCCCTGCGGGGGGCTACAATGAGCAGTTCTTC. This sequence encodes CASSLIPAGGYNEQFF.

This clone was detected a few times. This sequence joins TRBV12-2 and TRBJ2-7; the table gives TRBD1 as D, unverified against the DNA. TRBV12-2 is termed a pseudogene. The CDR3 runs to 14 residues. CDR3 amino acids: CASRSIGDSYEQYF. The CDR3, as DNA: TGTGCAAGTCGCTCTATAGGGGACAGCTACGAGCAGTACTTC.

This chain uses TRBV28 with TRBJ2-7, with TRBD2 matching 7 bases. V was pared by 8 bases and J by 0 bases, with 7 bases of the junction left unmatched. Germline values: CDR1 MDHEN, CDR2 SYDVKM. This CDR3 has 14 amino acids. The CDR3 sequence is CASRRASGSYEQYF. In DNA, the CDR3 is TGTGCCAGCCGCCGAGCTAGCGGCTCCTACGAGCAGTACTTC.

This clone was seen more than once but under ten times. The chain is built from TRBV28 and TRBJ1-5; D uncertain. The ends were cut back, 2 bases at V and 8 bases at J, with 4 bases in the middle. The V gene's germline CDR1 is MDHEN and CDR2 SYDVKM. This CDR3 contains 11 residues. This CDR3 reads CASSLREPQHF. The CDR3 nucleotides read TGTGCCAGCAGTTTACGGGAGCCCCAGCATTTT.

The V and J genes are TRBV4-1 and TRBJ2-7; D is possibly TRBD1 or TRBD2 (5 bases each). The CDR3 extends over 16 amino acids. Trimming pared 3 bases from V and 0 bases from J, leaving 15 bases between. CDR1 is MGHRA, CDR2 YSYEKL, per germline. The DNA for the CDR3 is TGCGCCAGCAGCCACCTCGAGGGGTTGGGCTCCTACGAGCAGTACTTC. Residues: CASSHLEGLGSYEQYF.

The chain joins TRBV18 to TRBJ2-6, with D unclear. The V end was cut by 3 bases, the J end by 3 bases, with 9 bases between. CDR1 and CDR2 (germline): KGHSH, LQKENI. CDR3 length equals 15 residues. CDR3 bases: TGTGCCAGCTCACCGGGGTTAGTTGGGGCCAACGTCCTGACTTTC. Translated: CASSPGLVGANVLTF.

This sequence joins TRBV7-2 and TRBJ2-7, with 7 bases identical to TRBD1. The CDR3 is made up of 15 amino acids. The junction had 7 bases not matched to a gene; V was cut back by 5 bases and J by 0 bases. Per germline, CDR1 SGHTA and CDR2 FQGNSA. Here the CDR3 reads CASSMRDSSSYEQYF. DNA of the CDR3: TGTGCCAGCAGCATGAGGGACAGCAGCTCCTACGAGCAGTACTTC.

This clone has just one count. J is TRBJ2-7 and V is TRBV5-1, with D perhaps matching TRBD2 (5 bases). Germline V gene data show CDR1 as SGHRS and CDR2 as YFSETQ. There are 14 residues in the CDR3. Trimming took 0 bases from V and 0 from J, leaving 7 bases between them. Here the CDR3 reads CASSLGTPSYEQYF. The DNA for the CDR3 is TGCGCCAGCAGCTTGGGGACTCCCTCCTACGAGCAGTACTTC.

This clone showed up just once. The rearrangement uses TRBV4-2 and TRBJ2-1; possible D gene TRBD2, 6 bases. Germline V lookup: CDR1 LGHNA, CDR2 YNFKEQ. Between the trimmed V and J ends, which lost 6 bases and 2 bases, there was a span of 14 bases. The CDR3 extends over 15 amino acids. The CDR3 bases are TGTGCCAGCAGGAGAGCGGGCGGTACCTACAATGAGCAGTTCTTC. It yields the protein CASRRAGGTYNEQFF.

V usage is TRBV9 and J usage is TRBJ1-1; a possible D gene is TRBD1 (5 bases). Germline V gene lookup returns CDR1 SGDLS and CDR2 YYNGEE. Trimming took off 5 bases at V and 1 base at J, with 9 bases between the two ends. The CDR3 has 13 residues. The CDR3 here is CASRYTGNTEAFF. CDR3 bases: TGTGCCAGCAGGTATACAGGGAACACTGAAGCTTTCTTT.

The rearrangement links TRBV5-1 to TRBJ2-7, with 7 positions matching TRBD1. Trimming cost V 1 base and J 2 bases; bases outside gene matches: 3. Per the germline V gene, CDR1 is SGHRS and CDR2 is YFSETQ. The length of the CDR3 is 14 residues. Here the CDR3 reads CASSLIGQAYEQYF. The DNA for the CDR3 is TGCGCCAGCAGCTTGATTGGACAGGCCTACGAGCAGTACTTC.